This record covers a single T cell receptor (beta chain). As yet, its antigen is unknown. This sample was taken from a study of cytomegalovirus exposure and HLA in healthy donors. Germline values: CDR1 SGHDT, CDR2 YYEEEE. This CDR3 region has 12 residues. With 4 bases removed from V and 5 bases from J, the gap between germline ends came to 9 bases. Study-wide results and caveats: Later on, an analysis tied under 20,000 TCR beta sequences to HLA alleles at 0.05 false discovery rate. The later analysis indicated that the majority of CMV-associated TCR beta chains appeared HLA-restricted. Several of the most significant clusters appeared, in a later analysis, to be linked to common viral pathogens.

With 60 Vbeta and 13 Jbeta primers, the PCR was carried out. Original data processing: About 9.9 million shared chains were among about 80 million unique TCR beta chains counted in a later analysis. This table comes from immunoSEQ multiplex PCR, and its TCRdb copy is limited to in-frame clones, with some not included. The DNA was the basis for D and trimming; V, J and clone size are from that table. The sample lists some 200,000 clones; 60% to 85% were seen once. Sequenced input: PBMCs. This chain links TRBV5-6 with TRBJ1-1; D might be TRBD1 (6 bases). This receptor was taken from a girl aged 5 to 17 in good health and CMV-seropositive. The DNA of the CDR3 is TGTGCCAGCAGCATACAGGGTACTGAAGCTTTCTTT. This sequence encodes CASSIQGTEAFF.